A single sample is the source of the 7 T cell receptor beta chains below, sequenced in a study of control samples from healthy donors and cancer patients. Using immunoSEQ multiplex PCR, the repertoire was profiled, and TCRdb retains in-frame clones only, with some absent. This table has 100,000 or so clones, 80% to 90% appearing once. The sequenced material came from blood. Source of these receptors: a man younger than 45 in good health.

V gene TRBV7-8 combines with J gene TRBJ1-5; D remains ambiguous. CDR1 is SGHVS and CDR2 is FQNEAQ in the germline V gene. This CDR3 region has 15 residues. The V and J ends lost 5 bases and 0 bases respectively, with 11 bases between them. The CDR3 spells CASSRMPNSNQPQHF. CDR3 nucleotides: TGTGCCAGCAGCCGGATGCCGAATAGCAATCAGCCCCAGCATTTT.

The chain is built from TRBV9 and TRBJ2-1; 9 nucleotides match TRBD1. The CDR3 has 14 residues. The germline V gene encodes CDR1 SGDLS and CDR2 YYNGEE. Unmatched junction bases numbered 6, after V lost 2 bases and J lost 9 bases. The CDR3 DNA is TGTGCCAGCAGCGTCCCACAGGGGGCAGGTGAGCAGTTCTTC. Translation gives CASSVPQGAGEQFF.

The rearrangement joins TRBV18 to TRBJ1-1; D gene unclear. Germline CDR1 KGHSH, CDR2 LQKENI. The ends were cut back, 3 bases at V and 1 base at J, with 6 bases in the middle. CDR3 length equals 13 residues. The CDR3 sequence is CASSPTQNTEAFF. The CDR3 DNA sequence: TGTGCCAGCTCACCGACTCAGAACACTGAAGCTTTCTTT.

The rearrangement uses TRBV4-1 and TRBJ1-5; maybe TRBD1 (6 bases). Trimming removed 10 bases from V and 0 bases from J, with 16 bases in between. Germline CDR1 is MGHRA and CDR2 is YSYEKL. This CDR3 comprises 15 residues. The CDR3 protein is CATHRQDSSNQPQHF. CDR3 DNA sequence: TGCGCCACCCACCGCCAGGACAGTAGCAATCAGCCCCAGCATTTT.

The chain joins TRBV19 to TRBJ1-5, with 8 bases identical to TRBD1. J was trimmed by 2 bases and V by 6 bases; bases with no gene match: 15. Germline lookup yields CDR1 LNHDA and CDR2 SQIVND (reference sequence). The CDR3 contains 18 residues. CDR3 amino acids: CASRDGQGGGLGNQPQHF. The CDR3 DNA reads TGTGCCAGTAGGGACGGACAGGGTGGGGGTTTGGGCAATCAGCCCCAGCATTTT.

The chain couples TRBV6-2 or TRBV6-3 to TRBJ1-2, with D perhaps matching TRBD1 (5 bases). Germline-derived CDR1 and CDR2 are MNHEY and SVGEGT. V was clipped by 4 bases and J by 7 bases, with 7 bases between them. The CDR3 has 11 residues. The CDR3: CASSLGVGYTF. DNA for the CDR3: TGTGCCAGCAGTTTAGGGGTTGGCTACACCTTC.

This chain joins TRBV18 and TRBJ1-5; the D gene is possibly TRBD1 (6 bases). V shed 4 bases and J shed 9 bases, with 13 bases lying between them. Germline CDR1 and CDR2: KGHSH and LQKENI. The CDR3 has 13 residues. The CDR3 bases are TGTGCCAGCTCACTAGGGGGGGTCCCGCCCCAGCATTTT. Translated, it gives CASSLGGVPPQHF.